This T cell receptor beta chain was identified during a study of CD8+CD57+ T cells in acquired aplastic anemia. For the study at large: 3 to 3.5 ug was the average amount of DNA from sorted CD4+ and CD8+ cells. Among healthy donors, CD4+ cells averaged around 11 million reads. The study's findings and limits: There were 25 to 30 CD8+ CDR3 sequences that occurred in both patients and controls.

On this clonotype: Its antigen is not identified.

CDR1 is SGHNT and CDR2 is YYREEE in the germline V gene (reference sequence). The CDR3 contains 18 residues. The junction had 12 bases not matched to a gene; V was cut back by 4 bases and J by 0 bases. Genomic DNA acted as the template from which TCR beta VDJ combination and CDR3 sequence profiling were carried out. TCRdb re-analysed the reads in MiXCR, keeping a single row per CDR3 protein. The sample gives about 110,000 distinct CDR3 sequences, 40% to 60% of which show up once; 30% to 40% is in the top ten. The specimen sequenced was sorted CD4+, CD8+, or CD8+CD57+ T cells (not recorded which) from PBMCs. The sequence derives from a human donor in good health, serving as a control. The rearrangement links TRBV5-4 to TRBJ2-1, with 8 bases matching TRBD2. The CDR3 coding sequence is TGTGCCAGCAGCCAAGGACTAGCCGGCGCTACCTCCTACAATGAGCAGTTCTTC. This codes for CASSQGLAGATSYNEQFF.